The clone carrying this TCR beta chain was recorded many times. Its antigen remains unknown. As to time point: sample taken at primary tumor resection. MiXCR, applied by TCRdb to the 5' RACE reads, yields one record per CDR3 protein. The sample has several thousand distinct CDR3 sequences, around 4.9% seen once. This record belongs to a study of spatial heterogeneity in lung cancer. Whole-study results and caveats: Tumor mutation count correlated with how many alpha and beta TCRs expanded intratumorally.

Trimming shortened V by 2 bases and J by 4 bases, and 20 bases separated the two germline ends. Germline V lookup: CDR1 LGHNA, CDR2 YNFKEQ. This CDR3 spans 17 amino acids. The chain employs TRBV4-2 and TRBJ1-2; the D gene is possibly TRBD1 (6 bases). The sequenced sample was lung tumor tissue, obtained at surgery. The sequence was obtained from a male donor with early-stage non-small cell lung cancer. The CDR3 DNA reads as TGTGCCAGCAGCCAACCCACGGACAGTCTGGGATCCTATGGCTACACCTTC. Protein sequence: CASSQPTDSLGSYGYTF.